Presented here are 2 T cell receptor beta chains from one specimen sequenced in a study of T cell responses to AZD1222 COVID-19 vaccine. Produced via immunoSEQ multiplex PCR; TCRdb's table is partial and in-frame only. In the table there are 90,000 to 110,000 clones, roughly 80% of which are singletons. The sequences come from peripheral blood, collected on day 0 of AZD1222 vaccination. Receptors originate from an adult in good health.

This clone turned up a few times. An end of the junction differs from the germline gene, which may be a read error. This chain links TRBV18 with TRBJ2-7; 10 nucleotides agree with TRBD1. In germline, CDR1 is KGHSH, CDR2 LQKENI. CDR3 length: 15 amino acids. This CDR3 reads CASSAPGQGMDEQYF. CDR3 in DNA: TGTGCCAGCTCAGCACCGGGACAGGGGATGGACGAGCAGTACTTC. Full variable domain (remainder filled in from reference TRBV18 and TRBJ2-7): NAGVMQNPRHLVRRRGQEARLRCSPMKGHSHVYWYRQLPEEGLKFMVYLQKENIIDESGMPKERFSAEFPKEGPSILRIQQVVRGDSAAYFCASSAPGQGMDEQYFGPGTRLTVT.

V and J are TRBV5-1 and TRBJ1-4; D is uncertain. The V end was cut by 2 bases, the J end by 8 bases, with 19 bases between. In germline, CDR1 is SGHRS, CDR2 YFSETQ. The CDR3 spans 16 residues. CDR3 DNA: TGCGCCAGCAGCTTCGTCCCCACCCCGTTGGGGGAAAAACTGTTTTTT. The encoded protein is CASSFVPTPLGEKLFF.